Sequencing of this T cell receptor (beta chain) was carried out in a study of cytomegalovirus exposure and HLA in healthy donors. Amplification used 60 Vbeta primers and 13 Jbeta primers. Sequencing used immunoSEQ multiplex PCR; TCRdb keeps in-frame clones, though not all of them. The repertoire consists of about 85,000 clones, with more than 60% occurring once and the leading ten covering 2% to 2.5%. Study-wide points: In a later analysis, at a false discovery rate of 0.05, 17,000 or so TCR beta sequences were associated with HLA alleles. The majority of CMV-associated TCR beta chains were reported as apparently HLA-restricted in a later analysis.

The V gene lost 5 bases and the J gene lost 15 bases, with 17 bases spanning the gap. Germline loops: CDR1 LNHNV, CDR2 YYDKDF (reference sequence). This CDR3 has 12 amino acids. This clone appeared once. Its antigen is undetermined. This receptor was obtained from a boy between 10 and 17 years old in good health and CMV-seronegative. Input material: PBMCs. J is TRBJ1-5 and V is TRBV15; possibly TRBD1 for D (5 bases). CDR3 protein: CATSPIGGAGHF. The DNA for the CDR3 is TGTGCCACCAGCCCAATCGGGGGTGCAGGGCATTTT.